Below are 31 T cell receptor beta chains sequenced from a single sample in a study of metastatic and nonmetastatic thyroid tumors. Every patient underwent thyroid surgery untreated. TCRdb re-called clones from the PCR reads using MiXCR. Among approximately 17,000 clones listed, more than 20% were seen once. Sequencing was carried out using blood. These receptors came from a male donor with papillary thyroid cancer or a benign thyroid nodule (not recorded which). Some clones in this sample may be carry-over from other donors' samples.

This clone occurred a few times. The rearrangement uses TRBV7-6 and TRBJ2-1; D gene uncertain. The CDR3 loop spans 12 amino acids. V shed 5 bases and J shed 9 bases, with 11 bases lying between them. CDR1 is SGHVS and CDR2 is FNYEAQ in the germline V gene. The CDR3 bases are TGTGCCAGCAGCCAGCCGACTTCTGAGCAGTTCTTC. Translating it yields CASSQPTSEQFF.

This clone appeared a few times. At one end the junction does not follow the germline gene, possibly because of a read error. The chain links TRBV6-1 to TRBJ2-1; 7 positions match TRBD2. Per the germline V gene, CDR1 is MNHNS and CDR2 is SASEGT. CDR3 length equals 12 residues. This CDR3 reads CASSEYPQRGCF. CDR3 sequence (DNA): TGTGCCAGCAGTGAATACCCCCAGCGGGGTTGTTTC.

In its sample, this clone is medium-sized. The J gene is TRBJ1-5, the V gene TRBV4-1; TRBD1 is a possible D gene (5 bases). The germline CDR1 and CDR2 sequences are MGHRA and YSYEKL. Trimming removed 0 bases from V and 0 bases from J, with 12 bases in between. CDR3 length equals 17 residues. CDR3 coding DNA: TGCGCCAGCAGCCAAGATGGGGGACGGATTAGCAATCAGCCCCAGCATTTT. Its protein is CASSQDGGRISNQPQHF.

This clone showed up just a few times. The chain is built from TRBV28 and TRBJ2-7; 9 nucleotides align to TRBD2. Germline V gene lookup returns CDR1 MDHEN and CDR2 SYDVKM. The CDR3 sequence is 17 residues long. V was clipped by 3 bases and J by 6 bases; unmatched bases: 15. The CDR3 DNA follows: TGTGCCAGCAGTTTGTGGGCTAGCGGGGACCGGCTACGCGAGCAGTACTTC. Protein: CASSLWASGDRLREQYF.

Judged by abundance, this clone is medium-sized. The rearrangement links TRBV6-4 to TRBJ1-5; possibly TRBD1 for D (6 bases). V lost 3 bases to trimming and J lost 2 bases, with 8 bases between them. The CDR3 spans 14 residues. Germline CDR1 and CDR2: MRHNA and SNTAGT. Here the CDR3 reads CASSDEGGNQPQHF. DNA of the CDR3: TGTGCCAGCAGTGATGAGGGGGGCAATCAGCCCCAGCATTTT.

A word on this clone: A junction end diverges from the germline sequence, so it may reflect a read error. V is TRBV18 and J is TRBJ1-6, with unresolved D. In germline, CDR1 is KGHSH, CDR2 LQKENI. The CDR3 is made up of 12 amino acids. Here the CDR3 DNA reads TGTGCCAACTCACCCGGTAGTTCACCCCTCCACTTT. It encodes CANSPGSSPLHF.

The chain uses TRBV30 and TRBJ2-7, with D maybe TRBD1 (5 bases). Trimming pared 2 bases from V and 2 bases from J, leaving 10 bases between. CDR1 is GTSNPN and CDR2 is SVGIG in the germline V gene (reference sequence). The CDR3 runs 13 residues. Here the CDR3 reads CAWSFPDTYEQYF. The CDR3 DNA reads as TGTGCCTGGAGTTTCCCGGACACCTACGAGCAGTACTTC.

This clone showed up just once. The CDR3 DNA reads as TGTGCCTGGAGTCAAGAAGGAGACCGGCTTGCTTCACCCCTCCACTTT. Its translation is CAWSQEGDRLASPLHF. The chain links TRBV30 to TRBJ1-6, with D unclear. Germline values: CDR1 GTSNPN, CDR2 SVGIG (reference sequence). The CDR3 spans 16 residues. The V end was cut by 2 bases, the J end by 9 bases, with 20 bases between.

This clone appeared many times. A much larger clonotype is one base distant, so this may be a read error. The chain uses TRBV5-6 and TRBJ2-1, with 7 bases matching TRBD1. Germline V gene lookup returns CDR1 SGHDT and CDR2 YYEEEE. The CDR3 length is 17 residues. After removal of 4 bases from V and 6 bases from J, the junction contained 16 bases not matched to a gene. The DNA of the CDR3 is TGTGCCAGCAGCCGACATCTTGCGAACAGGGGCTCCAATGAGCAGTTCTTC. It specifies CASSRHLANRGSNEQFF. Based on the CDR3 plus reference TRBV5-6 and TRBJ2-1, the full variable domain is DAGVTQSPTHLIKTRGQQVTLRCSPKSGHDTVSWYQQALGQGPQFIFQYYEEEERQRGNFPDRFSGHQFPNYSSELNVNALLLGDSALYLCASSRHLANRGSNEQFFGPGTRLTVL.

Ten or more counts support this clone. The rearrangement links TRBV28 to TRBJ2-2, with 10 bases identical to TRBD1. Germline trimming cut 8 bases from V and 3 bases from J; bases unmatched to any gene: 3. Germline V lookup: CDR1 MDHEN, CDR2 SYDVKM. The CDR3 totals 14 residues. The CDR3 loop is CASLGTGDTGELFF. In DNA, the CDR3 is TGTGCCAGCCTTGGGACAGGGGACACCGGGGAGCTGTTTTTT. Complete variable domain (other parts from reference TRBV28 and TRBJ2-2): DVKVTQSSRYLVKRTGEKVFLECVQDMDHENMFWYRQDPGLGLRLIYFSYDVKMKEKGDIPEGYSVSREKKERFSLILESASTNQTSMYLCASLGTGDTGELFFGEGSRLTVL.

This clone was seen more than once but under ten times. The chain joins TRBV28 to TRBJ1-2; the D gene is possibly TRBD1 (6 bases). Germline V gene lookup returns CDR1 MDHEN and CDR2 SYDVKM. With 10 bases removed from V and 4 bases from J, the gap between germline ends came to 22 bases. The CDR3 length is 15 residues. The CDR3 reads CATISGTGGVYGYTF. The CDR3 DNA sequence: TGTGCCACCATCTCCGGGACCGGGGGCGTCTATGGCTACACCTTC.

This clone was picked up many times. J is TRBJ2-1 and V is TRBV7-2, with D perhaps matching TRBD1 or TRBD2 (6 bases each). In germline, CDR1 is SGHTA, CDR2 FQGNSA. V gave up 4 bases and J gave up 0 bases, with 16 bases separating them. The CDR3 is 17 residues long. The CDR3 reads CASSSPPGGLSYNEQFF. The CDR3 DNA reads as TGTGCCAGCAGCTCCCCCCCCGGGGGCCTCTCCTACAATGAGCAGTTCTTC.

This clone has a handful of counts. The chain employs TRBV28 and TRBJ2-7; D might be TRBD1 (5 bases). This CDR3 is 12 amino acids long. The germline V gene has CDR1 MDHEN and CDR2 SYDVKM. The germline V and J ends were trimmed by 4 bases and 12 bases, with 16 bases remaining between them. In DNA, the CDR3 is TGTGCCAGCAGTTCCTACTCCCGGACATGGTACTTC. This codes for CASSSYSRTWYF.

By its share, this clone is medium-sized. DNA of the CDR3: TGTGCCAGCAGTGAGGCCGCAGAACCCTACGAGCAGTACTTC. As protein: CASSEAAEPYEQYF. The chain has TRBV6-1 and TRBJ2-7; D is ambiguous. Trimming pared 3 bases from V and 2 bases from J, leaving 11 bases between. CDR1 is MNHNS, CDR2 SASEGT, per germline. The CDR3 runs 14 residues.

In this sample, this clone turned up a few times. The chain uses TRBV28 and TRBJ1-4; the match to TRBD1 covers 9 bases. Germline V CDR1 and CDR2: MDHEN, SYDVKM. There are 16 residues in the CDR3. J gave up 4 bases and V 2 bases, and 5 bases lay outside the gene matches. The CDR3: CASSLRQGDHNEKLFF. The CDR3 DNA is TGTGCCAGCAGTTTAAGACAGGGGGATCATAATGAAAAACTGTTTTTT. Filled out from reference TRBV28 and TRBJ1-4, the complete variable domain reads DVKVTQSSRYLVKRTGEKVFLECVQDMDHENMFWYRQDPGLGLRLIYFSYDVKMKEKGDIPEGYSVSREKKERFSLILESASTNQTSMYLCASSLRQGDHNEKLFFGSGTQLSVL.

This clone showed up just a few times. V gene TRBV6-4 combines with J gene TRBJ2-1, with 7 bases lining up with TRBD1. Germline CDR1 reads MRHNA; CDR2 reads SNTAGT. Trimming at V came to 5 bases and at J to 5 bases, leaving 6 bases not matched to a gene. The CDR3 runs to 14 residues. CDR3 DNA: TGTGCCAGCAGTTACCAGGGGGATCACAATGAGCAGTTCTTC. It yields the protein CASSYQGDHNEQFF.

This clone was seen repeatedly, ten times or more. This sample also contains other DNA sequences that code for the same CDR3. J is TRBJ2-3 and V is TRBV30; D is unclear. There are 13 residues in the CDR3. Looked up from germline, CDR1 is GTSNPN and CDR2 is SVGIG (reference sequence). V was shortened by 0 bases and J by 0 bases, with 4 bases between the two germline ends. CDR3 region: CAWSVSSTDTQYF. CDR3 nucleotides: TGTGCCTGGAGTGTGTCGAGCACAGATACGCAGTATTTT.

This clone was seen many times. This rearrangement joins TRBV10-3 to TRBJ1-2; 10 positions agree with TRBD1. V was clipped by 3 bases and J by 8 bases; unmatched bases: 3. The CDR3 runs 13 residues. Germline lookup yields CDR1 ENHRY and CDR2 SYGVKD. DNA for the CDR3: TGTGCCATCAGTGACCGACAGGGGGCCGGCTACACCTTC. Translating gives CAISDRQGAGYTF.

Sample share makes this clone medium-sized. The chain uses TRBV19 and TRBJ2-1; 8 nucleotides agree with TRBD1. J lost 6 bases, V lost 3 bases, and 10 bases had no gene match. CDR1 and CDR2 from the germline V gene are LNHDA and SQIVND (reference sequence). The CDR3 has 16 residues. Written as DNA, the CDR3 is TGTGCCAGTAGTATGAGGACAGGGAATCGTGTCAATGAGCAGTTCTTC. Protein product: CASSMRTGNRVNEQFF.

This clone was observed many times. The rearrangement uses TRBV20-1 and TRBJ1-1; D remains unclear. V dropped 5 bases and J dropped 1 base, with 2 bases sitting between them. The length of the CDR3 is 10 residues. From germline, CDR1 is DFQATT and CDR2 SNEGSKA (reference sequence). DNA for the CDR3: TGCAGTGCTCAGAACACTGAAGCTTTCTTT. Protein product: CSAQNTEAFF.

Ten or more counts support this clone. The chain recombines TRBV5-1 with TRBJ2-7; 11 bases fit TRBD2. This CDR3 is 16 amino acids long. The ends lost 4 bases at V and 4 bases at J; junction bases unmatched: 10. The germline V gene encodes CDR1 SGHRS and CDR2 YFSETQ. The CDR3 loop is CASSIQTSGSLYEQYF. In DNA, the CDR3 is TGCGCCAGCAGCATACAAACTAGCGGGAGTTTGTACGAGCAGTACTTC.

This clone was recorded at least ten times. This chain uses TRBV9 with TRBJ2-3; 8 bases are shared with TRBD2. Germline V gene lookup returns CDR1 SGDLS and CDR2 YYNGEE. V shed 3 bases, J shed 12 bases, and the junction held 6 bases outside the gene matches. The CDR3 loop spans 12 amino acids. The CDR3 loop reads CASSGYGTSQYF. CDR3 nucleotides: TGTGCCAGCAGCGGCTACGGGACTAGTCAGTATTTT. Looking up the rest from reference TRBV9 and TRBJ2-3 gives the full variable domain: DSGVTQTPKHLITATGQRVTLRCSPRSGDLSVYWYQQSLDQGLQFLIQYYNGEERAKGNILERFSAQQFPDLHSELNLSSLELGDSALYFCASSGYGTSQYFGPGTRLTVL.

Written as DNA, the CDR3 is TGTGCCAGCAGCCCTGGCGTGGGGCGGACTGAAGCTTTCTTT. Its protein is CASSPGVGRTEAFF. V and J are TRBV5-6 and TRBJ1-1, with TRBD1 as a possible D gene (5 bases). CDR1 SGHDT and CDR2 YYEEEE come from the germline V gene. This CDR3 has 14 residues. V was cut by 4 bases and J by 5 bases, with 15 bases left in between.

This clone is classed as medium-sized (0.01 to 0.1%). The chain combines TRBV24-1 with TRBJ2-7, with D unresolved. V lost 4 bases and J 3 bases, leaving 6 bases between the germline ends. This CDR3 has 12 amino acids. Germline V gene lookup returns CDR1 KGHDR and CDR2 SFDVKD. The CDR3 region is CATSEGIYEQYF. CDR3 DNA sequence: TGTGCCACCAGTGAAGGGATCTACGAGCAGTACTTC.

The chain joins TRBV7-6 to TRBJ2-3, with 8 nucleotides matching TRBD2. Trimming took 6 bases from V and 3 from J; bases not matched to a gene: 8. Per germline, CDR1 SGHVS and CDR2 FNYEAQ. This CDR3 is 15 amino acids long. CDR3 sequence: CASSRSGSLTDTQYF. As DNA, the CDR3 is TGTGCCAGCAGTCGCAGCGGGAGTCTAACAGATACGCAGTATTTT.

At least ten counts were recorded for this clone. This chain connects TRBV3-1 to TRBJ2-1; 13 bases are a match to TRBD2. The V gene end was trimmed by 3 bases and the J gene end by 7 bases; junction bases not matched to a gene: 3. CDR3 length: 15 amino acids. CDR1 is LGHDT, CDR2 YNNKEL, per germline (reference sequence). CDR3 in amino acids: CASSQGLAGTNEQFF. CDR3 nucleotides: TGTGCCAGCAGCCAGGGACTAGCGGGGACTAATGAGCAGTTCTTC.

This clone occurred many times. V usage is TRBV2 and J usage is TRBJ1-5, with no clear D. Germline V lookup: CDR1 SNHLY, CDR2 FYNNEI. The CDR3 is 14 residues long. Trimming took 7 bases from V and 0 from J, leaving 10 bases between them. CDR3 protein: CASTPAYSNQPQHF. The CDR3 DNA is TGTGCCAGCACGCCGGCTTATAGCAATCAGCCCCAGCATTTT.

The chain joins TRBV11-3 to TRBJ1-1, with unresolved D. This CDR3 has 13 amino acids. Looked up from germline, CDR1 is SGHNT and CDR2 is YENEEA. V was pared by 6 bases and J by 0 bases, with 8 bases between. The CDR3 protein is CASSPYLNTEAFF. The CDR3 DNA follows: TGTGCCAGCAGTCCATATTTGAACACTGAAGCTTTCTTT.

V and J are TRBV20-1 and TRBJ2-7, with 8 bases that match TRBD1. V shed 0 bases, J shed 4 bases, and the junction held 5 bases outside the gene matches. Germline V gives CDR1 DFQATT, CDR2 SNEGSKA (reference sequence). The CDR3 runs to 14 residues. Written as DNA, the CDR3 is TGCAGTGCTAGAGATCTCTACAGGGGGTACGAGCAGTACTTC. This encodes CSARDLYRGYEQYF.

In this sample, this clone turned up many times. As DNA, the CDR3 is TGTGCCAGCAGCTTGAGAGCGGGAGGGGGAGTGGATACGCAGTATTTT. Translated: CASSLRAGGGVDTQYF. This chain connects TRBV11-2 to TRBJ2-3; 10 bases are a match to TRBD2. Per germline, CDR1 SGHAT and CDR2 FQNNGV. The V and J ends lost 3 bases and 6 bases, in that order; junction bases with no gene match: 9. The CDR3 loop spans 16 amino acids.

The chain couples TRBV11-1 to TRBJ2-1; tentatively, D is TRBD1 (5 bases). Germline lookup yields CDR1 SGHAT and CDR2 FQDESV (reference sequence). The CDR3 has 15 residues. V was shortened by 5 bases and J by 4 bases, with 15 bases between the two germline ends. This chain's CDR3 is CASSPPGHSYNEQFF. The CDR3 nucleotides read TGTGCCAGCAGCCCTCCAGGGCACTCGTACAATGAGCAGTTCTTC.